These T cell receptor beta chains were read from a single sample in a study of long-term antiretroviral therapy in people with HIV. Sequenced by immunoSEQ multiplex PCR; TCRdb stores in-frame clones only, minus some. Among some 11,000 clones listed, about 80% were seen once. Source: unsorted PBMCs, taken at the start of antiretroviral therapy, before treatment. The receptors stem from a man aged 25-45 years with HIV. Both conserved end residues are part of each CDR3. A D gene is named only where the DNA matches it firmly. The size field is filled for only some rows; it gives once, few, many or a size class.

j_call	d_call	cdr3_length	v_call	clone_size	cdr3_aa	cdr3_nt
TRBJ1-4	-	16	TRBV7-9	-	CASSLVMRGRSEKLFF	TGTGCCAGCAGCTTAGTAATGAGGGGGAGGAGTGAAAAACTGTTTTTT
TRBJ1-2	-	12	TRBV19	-	CASSIFSYGYTF	TGTGCCAGTAGTATTTTCAGCTATGGCTACACCTTC
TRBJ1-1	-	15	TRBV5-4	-	CASRLSGIPGTEAFF	TGTGCCAGTCGCCTCTCCGGGATTCCAGGGACTGAAGCTTTCTTT
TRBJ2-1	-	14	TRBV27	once	CASSRGATYNEQFF	TGTGCCAGCTCCCGGGGGGCAACCTACAATGAGCAGTTCTTC
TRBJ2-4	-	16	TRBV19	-	CASRYLDSRGKNIQYF	TGTGCCAGTAGATACCTTGATAGCAGGGGAAAAAACATTCAGTACTTC
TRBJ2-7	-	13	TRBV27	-	CASRDGSSYEQYF	TGTGCCAGCAGAGACGGGAGCTCCTACGAGCAGTACTTC
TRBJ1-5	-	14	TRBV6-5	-	CASTTGSGHQPQHF	TGTGCCAGCACCACGGGGTCAGGCCATCAGCCCCAGCATTTT
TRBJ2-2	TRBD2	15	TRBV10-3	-	CATTSGGLNTGELFF	TGTGCCACGACTAGCGGGGGGCTTAACACCGGGGAGCTGTTTTTT
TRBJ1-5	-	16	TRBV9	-	CASSVVIGTVNQPQHF	TGTGCCAGCAGCGTAGTGATAGGGACCGTCAATCAGCCCCAGCATTTT
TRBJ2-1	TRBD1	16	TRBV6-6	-	CASSYPTGGSYNEQFF	TGTGCCAGCAGTTACCCGACAGGGGGGTCCTACAATGAGCAGTTCTTC